The rows below give T cell receptor beta chains drawn from one sample of a study of cytotoxic CD8 clonotypes in ibrutinib-treated CLL. Generated by immunoSEQ multiplex PCR, the TCRdb table keeps only in-frame clones and is missing some. The sample lists around 150,000 clones, over 75% occurring once. Specimen: PBMCs, collected at disease progression, from a patient treated with ibrutinib. The source of these receptors is a human donor with chronic lymphocytic leukemia. Each CDR3 is given with its conserved first and last residue. The D gene is left open where the match is weak. Not every row has a clone size; where given, it reads once, few, many or a size class.

TRBD2	-	TRBV4-2	TRBJ2-2	TGTGCCAGCAGCCAAGGGGCTAGCGGGAGTGGGGAGCTGTTTTTT	CASSQGASGSGELFF
TRBD1	-	TRBV10-1	TRBJ1-4	TGCGCCAGCAGCCCCCCTAGCTGGGGACAGCCTAATGAAAAACTGTTTTTT	CASSPPSWGQPNEKLFF
-	-	TRBV11-1	TRBJ2-5	TGTGCCAGCAGCCCCACAGGTCAAGAGACCCAGTACTTC	CASSPTGQETQYF
-	-	TRBV25-1	TRBJ2-2	TGTGCCAGCAGTGTTGCAGGGTCTTCCGGGGAGCTGTTTTTT	CASSVAGSSGELFF
-	-	TRBV6-5	TRBJ2-7	TGTGCCAGCAGCTATAACAGAGACTACGAGCAGTACTTC	CASSYNRDYEQYF
TRBD1	-	TRBV11-2	TRBJ2-1	TGTGCCAGCAGCCCAGGGGTCGGGACAGGGGGGCAGTTCTTC	CASSPGVGTGGQFF
-	once	TRBV7-2	TRBJ2-7	TGTGCCAGCAGCCTCGGGCTAGCCGAATCCTACGAGCAGTACTTC	CASSLGLAESYEQYF
-	-	TRBV30	TRBJ1-3	TGTGCCTGGAGTCCACGGGGAGACACCATATATTTT	CAWSPRGDTIYF
TRBD2	-	TRBV7-3	TRBJ2-3	TGTGCCAGCAGCTCGGGACTAGCGGGACGAGGGGATACGCAGTATTTT	CASSSGLAGRGDTQYF
-	few	TRBV28	TRBJ2-7	TGTGCCAGCAGTACCCTCGTGACAGGATTCTACGAGCAGTACTTC	CASSTLVTGFYEQYF
-	-	TRBV5-5	TRBJ2-1	TGTGCCAGCAGCTTTTATGGAGGCTCCAATGAGCAGTTCTTC	CASSFYGGSNEQFF
-	-	TRBV6-4	TRBJ2-7	TGTGCCAGCAGTGCTTCGGGTGGCGAGCAGTACTTC	CASSASGGEQYF
-	-	TRBV11-2	TRBJ2-7	TGTGCCAGCAGCTTAGACAGGGTGCGCGAGCAGTACTTC	CASSLDRVREQYF
TRBD2	-	TRBV18	TRBJ2-1	TGTGCCAGCTCACCAATTGGACTAGCGGGAGGGCCCCATGAGCAGTTCTTC	CASSPIGLAGGPHEQFF
-	-	TRBV6-1	TRBJ1-5	TGTGCCAGCAGTGAAGAAGGTTTTCTCGGGGTTTCGCTGCCCCAGCATTTT	CASSEEGFLGVSLPQHF
TRBD1	-	TRBV5-1	TRBJ2-6	TGCGCCAGCAGCTTGTCAGGGGGCGCCTCTGGGGCCAACGTCCTGACTTTC	CASSLSGGASGANVLTF
-	few	TRBV11-2	TRBJ2-5	TGTGCCAGCAGCTTAGACTTGGCCTCTCGGGAGACCCAGTACTTC	CASSLDLASRETQYF
-	-	TRBV5-1	TRBJ1-5	TGCGCCAGCAGCCGGACAGACCCTAGCAATCAGCCCCAGCATTTT	CASSRTDPSNQPQHF
-	-	TRBV5-4	TRBJ2-7	TGTGCCAGCAGCTTGGGTGGGGGGTACTACGAGCAGTACTTC	CASSLGGGYYEQYF
TRBD1	-	TRBV11-3	TRBJ2-2	TGTGCCAGCAGGCCAGAAGGGGGCGCGGCCGGGGAGCTGTTTTTT	CASRPEGGAAGELFF
TRBD1	-	TRBV7-6	TRBJ1-2	TGTGCCAGCAGCGGTACAGGGGGCTTGGGTAGCTACACCTTC	CASSGTGGLGSYTF
-	-	TRBV6-5	TRBJ1-4	TGTGCCAGCCGAAACAGGGTATCCACTAATGAAAAACTGTTTTTT	CASRNRVSTNEKLFF
TRBD1	few	TRBV29-1	TRBJ2-2	TGCAGCGTTCTATATCCGGGACAGGGGGCCGCCGGGGAGCTGTTTTTT	CSVLYPGQGAAGELFF
TRBD1	-	TRBV27	TRBJ2-5	TGTGCCAGCAGGAGGGACAGGGAGGGCGAGACCCAGTACTTC	CASRRDREGETQYF
-	-	TRBV2	TRBJ1-2	TGTGCCAGAGGGGAAGACAGGTTCAACTATGGCTACACCTTC	CARGEDRFNYGYTF
TRBD1	-	TRBV10-1	TRBJ1-3	TGCGCCAGCTCACAGGGGTCTGGAAACACCATATATTTT	CASSQGSGNTIYF
-	-	TRBV6-5	TRBJ2-7	TGTGCCAGCAGTTACTCGAATGAGGACGAGCAGTACTTC	CASSYSNEDEQYF
-	-	TRBV25-1	TRBJ1-2	TGTGCCAGCAGTAAGGACATGACAGATGATGGCTACACCTTC	CASSKDMTDDGYTF
-	few	TRBV5-1	TRBJ1-1	TGCGCCAGCAGCTTGGGGGTGTGGGGTGATCCTAGAGGAACCACTGAAGCTTTCTTT	CASSLGVWGDPRGTTEAFF
-	-	TRBV19	TRBJ2-3	TGTGCCAGTAGTCCGTTAGGGAGTACAGATTCAGATACGCAGTATTTT	CASSPLGSTDSDTQYF
-	-	TRBV6-1	TRBJ1-2	TGTGCCAGCAGTGAATCCAGGTGGGGGTATGATGGCTACACCTTC	CASSESRWGYDGYTF
TRBD2	-	TRBV5-1	TRBJ2-5	TGCGCCAGCAGCTTGGAAAGCCTAGCGGGGGTAAAAGAGACCCAGTACTTC	CASSLESLAGVKETQYF
TRBD1	-	TRBV10-2	TRBJ2-1	TGCGCCAGCATGGACAGGGGGCGCGTCGGCAATGAGCAGTTCTTC	CASMDRGRVGNEQFF
TRBD1	-	TRBV11-3	TRBJ2-7	TGTGCCAGCAGCTTAGGGCTTGACAGGGGGCTTTACGAGCAGTACTTC	CASSLGLDRGLYEQYF
-	-	TRBV4-1	TRBJ2-4	TGCGCCAGCAGCCATACACAACTCAGGGCATCCATAGCCAAAAACATTCAGTACTTC	CASSHTQLRASIAKNIQYF
-	-	TRBV5-1	TRBJ1-1	TGCGCCAGCAACCCCGGGACATACACTGAAGCTTTCTTT	CASNPGTYTEAFF
-	-	TRBV9	TRBJ2-1	TGTGCCAGCAGCGTAGAGGGTAGCGGTTACAATGAGCAGTTCTTC	CASSVEGSGYNEQFF
TRBD2	-	TRBV11-3	TRBJ2-7	TGTGCCAGCAGCTCGGTCCCGGGACTAGGACAGCAGTACTTC	CASSSVPGLGQQYF
-	-	TRBV4-1	TRBJ2-5	TGCGCCAGCAGCCTAGTGGGGGGCCAAGAGACCCAGTACTTC	CASSLVGGQETQYF
-	-	TRBV19	TRBJ1-1	TGTGCCAGTATTGACCTGAGCCCAGGGAACACTGAAGCTTTCTTT	CASIDLSPGNTEAFF
-	once	TRBV19	TRBJ1-4	TGTGCCAGTAGTATCCCAGGGGCAGGTGAAAAACTGTTTTTT	CASSIPGAGEKLFF
-	-	TRBV6-1	TRBJ2-7	TGTGCCAGCAGTGGCTACAGGGGGGGGGACACGACCTACGAGCAGTACTTC	CASSGYRGGDTTYEQYF
TRBD1	-	TRBV18	TRBJ2-7	TGTGCCAGCTCACCACTCTCCACAGGGGACTACGAGCAGTACTTC	CASSPLSTGDYEQYF
-	-	TRBV2	TRBJ1-5	TGTGCCAGCTTAGACAGTCCGAACGATCAGCCCCAGCATTTT	CASLDSPNDQPQHF
-	-	TRBV28	TRBJ2-7	TGTGCCAGCAGTTTTTACGGAACAGGGAACTACGAGCAGTACTTC	CASSFYGTGNYEQYF
-	-	TRBV7-9	TRBJ1-5	TGTGCCAGCAGCTTAGGGGAGGGGGTGCAGCCCCAGCATTTT	CASSLGEGVQPQHF
TRBD1	-	TRBV6-5	TRBJ2-7	TGTGCCAGCAGTTACAGCCGGGACAGGGGCTACGAGCAGTACTTC	CASSYSRDRGYEQYF
TRBD1	-	TRBV5-1	TRBJ2-5	TGCGCCAGCAGCTGGGAGCCAGGGGGCCAAGAGACCCAGTACTTC	CASSWEPGGQETQYF
-	few	TRBV4-3	TRBJ2-7	TGCGCCAGCAGCCAAGATTCCACAACCAATTACTACGAGCAGTACTTC	CASSQDSTTNYYEQYF
-	-	TRBV7-9	TRBJ1-1	TGTGCCAGCAGCTCCAATTCCGGGGGCACTGAAGCTTTCTTT	CASSSNSGGTEAFF
TRBD2	-	TRBV2	TRBJ2-1	TGTGCCAGCAGCGCACTAGCGGGAGGGGTCAATGAGCAGTTCTTC	CASSALAGGVNEQFF
-	-	TRBV14	TRBJ2-7	TGTGCCAGCAGCCTATTAGCTAGTGCCCCCTTGAAGCAGTACTTC	CASSLLASAPLKQYF
-	-	TRBV18	TRBJ2-3	TGTGCCAGCTCACAAGGGCCCCGAGATACGCAGTATTTT	CASSQGPRDTQYF
TRBD2	-	TRBV4-1	TRBJ2-1	TGCGCCAGCAGCACACGGGAGGGCCAGTATGAGCAGTTCTTC	CASSTREGQYEQFF
-	-	TRBV5-1	TRBJ2-3	TGCGCCAGCAGCTTGCGGCGCACAGATACGCAGTATTTT	CASSLRRTDTQYF
-	-	TRBV18	TRBJ2-7	TGTGCCAGCTCACCACCGGGGCCGGGCGAGCAGTACTTC	CASSPPGPGEQYF
-	once	TRBV27	TRBJ2-1	TGTGCCAGCAGTTCTAAGTCGAGTGAGCAGTTCTTC	CASSSKSSEQFF
-	-	TRBV28	TRBJ1-4	TGTGCCAGCAGTTTATCAATCTCGGGTGAAAAACTGTTTTTT	CASSLSISGEKLFF
TRBD1	once	TRBV9	TRBJ1-5	TGTGCCAGCAGCGCCCGGGACAGTAATCAGCCCCAGCATTTT	CASSARDSNQPQHF